This TCR beta chain comes out of a study of tissue T cells after allogeneic stem cell transplantation (dated 2022 in TCRdb). For context, the study as a whole: Over a roughly three-year period, a research-autopsy study prospectively enrolled 6 or 7 adult allo-HCT recipients who had steroid-refractory GVHD. Every GVHD patient received a graft from a donor; several grafts were unmodified and three were CD34-selected to deplete T cells. Gastrointestinal GVHD was present in all GVHD patients, several lines of GVHD-directed therapy were administered to all GVHD patients, and skin involvement was additionally present in roughly 5 GVHD patients. In viably preserved blood and marrow, CD3+ T cells were flow-sorted if cell numbers allowed, whereas smaller samples went directly to DNA extraction. Using research autopsies of patients with and without GVHD, plus mouse models of GVHD, the study profiled TCR beta repertoires across many tissues. The human part of the study was a prospective observational study with no blinding and no randomization. General study outcomes and caveats: Within patients, how anatomically similar tissues were was a major factor shaping TCR repertoire composition, regardless of disease or transplant status. Only a few T cell clones appeared in more than one patient, yet motif-based clustering showed tissue-specific repertoire signatures that were shared between patients. Sampling depth was acknowledged as a limitation, and the patient cohort was both small and clinically heterogeneous. Which tissue TCRs were alloreactive or antigen-specific was not determined in the study, and some clones might have been persisting host cells. In both patients and mice, T cells from blood and spleen picked up only a limited part of the TCR repertoire that was detected in tissues.

From cysteine to phenylalanine, the CDR3 is 15 amino acids long. The read is trimmed to its CDR3 DNA, 45 bases read in frame from base 1. CDR1 is given as SGHNT and CDR2 as YYREEE, both from the germline V gene (reference sequence). V gives up 4 bases and J gives up 3 bases, and the segment between their germline ends measures 16 bases. Read against the paper, the sample's time point label means: recipient (host-origin) PBMCs collected before allo-HCT. Remarks on this clone: Its antigen is still unknown. Per-nucleotide qualities are absent, and no much larger clonotype sits a single base away.

The library was built by means of the immunoSEQ multiplex PCR assay. TCRbeta CDR3 sequencing was done by Adaptive Biotechnologies at survey depth, reporting CDR3 sequences, V/J genes, productive frequency and template counts. TCR beta CDR3 regions were amplified from genomic DNA rather than RNA. The source study handled its data this way. Jensen-Shannon divergence was used to quantify pairwise repertoire overlap between tissues, with a value of 1 indicating complete divergence and a value of 0 indicating identical repertoires. Tissues were grouped by single-linkage agglomerative hierarchical clustering of pairwise JSD values, and the clustering results were shown as dendrograms. GLIPH2 was applied to all patient samples using simulation_depth 1000, kmer_min_depth 3, and cdr3_length_cutoff 8, and only groups with more than two unique CDR3s were retained. A standardized tissue-overlap score was calculated by extrapolating Jaccard GLIPH-group overlap across patients to a standard repertoire size of 1000 clones. To look at how diversity was associated with clinical or experimental variables, linear mixed-effect models were used, with tissue treated as a fixed effect and individual treated as a random effect. TCRdb took over this immuneACCESS table, retaining in-frame rearrangements with V and J assigned. Such tables are incomplete; in checked studies, under half of the missing clones stem from an unresolved V gene, and the remainder is unexplained. V and J calls and clone size are given by that table; D and trimming were obtained from the DNA. The sample yields around 25,000 clones; roughly nine tenths were counted once. The leading ten clones occupy 2% of the sample.

The sequencing used blood, collected before transplantation. The rearranged chain carries TRBV5-4 and TRBJ2-5; no D gene is confidently identified. The source of this sequence is a male donor aged 60 or older who later had graft-versus-host disease after an allogeneic stem cell transplant. In nucleotide form, the sequence is TGTGCCAGCAGCCCCGGAGTTATAGTAGAAGAGACCCAGTACTTC. The encoded protein is CASSPGVIVEETQYF.